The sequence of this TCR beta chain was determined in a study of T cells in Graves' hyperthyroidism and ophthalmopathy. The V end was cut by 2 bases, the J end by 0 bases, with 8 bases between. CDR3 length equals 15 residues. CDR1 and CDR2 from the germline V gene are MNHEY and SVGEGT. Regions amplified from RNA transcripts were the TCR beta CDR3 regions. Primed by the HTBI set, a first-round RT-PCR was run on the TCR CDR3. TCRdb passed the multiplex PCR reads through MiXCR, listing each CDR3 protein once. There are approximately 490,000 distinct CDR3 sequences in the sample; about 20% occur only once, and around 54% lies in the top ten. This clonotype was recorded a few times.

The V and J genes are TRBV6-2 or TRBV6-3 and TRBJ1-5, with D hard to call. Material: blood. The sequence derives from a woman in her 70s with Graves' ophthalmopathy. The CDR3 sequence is CASSYDGSSNQPQHF. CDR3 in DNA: TGTGCCAGCAGTTACGACGGTTCTAGCAATCAGCCCCAGCATTTT.